This T cell receptor beta chain was captured by sequencing in a study of T cell responses to AZD1222 COVID-19 vaccine. Overall study: Whether given at about 4 or about 12 weeks, second doses were pooled. Whole-study results and caveats: Within unmutated variant regions lay the reported targets of nearly half of spike-specific TCRs. White British people made up most donors, females outnumbered males, and clonal diversity was possibly underestimated. Only six AZD1222 recipients tested seropositive at baseline.

Sequencing was performed with immunoSEQ multiplex PCR; in TCRdb, only in-frame clones are kept and a portion is missing. The repertoire holds roughly 120,000 clones, around nine tenths seen once, with about a tenth in the top ten. Worth noting for this clone: Its cognate antigen is unknown.

After removal of 6 bases from V and 0 bases from J, the junction contained 6 bases not matched to a gene. Germline-derived CDR1 and CDR2 are SEHNR and FQNEAQ (reference sequence). The CDR3 has 16 residues. The chain carries TRBV7-9 and TRBJ2-4, with TRBD1 matching over 9 bases. The specimen was peripheral blood, collected on day 0 of AZD1222 vaccination. The origin of this receptor is an adult in good health. The CDR3 sequence: CASSQGQGLAKNIQYF. The CDR3 DNA sequence: TGTGCCAGCAGTCAGGGACAGGGACTAGCCAAAAACATTCAGTACTTC.